These 6 T cell receptor beta chains originate from one sample sequenced in a study. Treg sorting used a CD4+CD25+CD127-/low gate. TCRdb re-called the 5' RACE reads with MiXCR, one entry per CDR3 protein. The data show about 9,800 distinct CDR3 sequences, roughly 27% seen once. Input material: Tregs sorted from blood. The receptors come from a female donor with breast cancer.

The V and J genes are TRBV20-1 and TRBJ2-2; weak D call: TRBD1 (6 bases). CDR1 and CDR2 (germline): DFQATT, SNEGSKA (reference sequence). The CDR3 sequence is 14 residues long. V was cut by 3 bases and J by 5 bases, with 13 bases left in between. The CDR3 bases are TGCAGTGCTAGTGCGGCAGGGGTTACCGGGGAGCTGTTTTTT. This codes for CSASAAGVTGELFF.

This clonotype has a count of ten or more. This chain connects TRBV29-1 to TRBJ2-1; 8 bases map to TRBD2. With 2 bases clipped from V and 0 bases from J, the junction kept 0 bases outside the gene matches. Per germline, CDR1 SQVTM and CDR2 ANQGSEA. The CDR3 is 14 amino acids. The CDR3 bases are TGCAGCGTTGAAAGCGGGAGCTCCTACAATGAGCAGTTCTTC. Amino acid sequence: CSVESGSSYNEQFF.

This clonotype is medium-sized (0.01 to 0.1%) within its sample. The V gene is TRBV3-1, the J gene TRBJ2-1; no firm D call. The germline V gene encodes CDR1 LGHDT and CDR2 YNNKEL (reference sequence). The CDR3 runs 14 residues. V was pared by 1 base and J by 5 bases, with 9 bases between. CDR3: CASSQVGPHNEQFF. The CDR3 coding sequence is TGTGCCAGCAGCCAAGTCGGGCCACACAATGAGCAGTTCTTC.

This clonotype was observed at least ten times. V usage is TRBV7-9 and J usage is TRBJ2-1; D may match TRBD1 or TRBD2 (5 bases each). Per germline, CDR1 SEHNR and CDR2 FQNEAQ (reference sequence). Trimming took off 2 bases at V and 3 bases at J, with 8 bases between the two ends. This CDR3 has 14 residues. The CDR3 is CASSLRGGYNEQFF. For the CDR3, the DNA is TGTGCCAGCAGCTTACGTGGGGGCTACAATGAGCAGTTCTTC. Variable domain in full (rest from reference TRBV7-9 and TRBJ2-1): DTGVSQNPRHKITKRGQNVTFRCDPISEHNRLYWYRQTLGQGPEFLTYFQNEAQLEKSRLLSDRFSAERPKGSFSTLEIQRTEQGDSAMYLCASSLRGGYNEQFFGPGTRLTVL.

In its sample, this clonotype ranks as large (0.1 to 1%). This sequence joins TRBV6-5 and TRBJ2-7, with D maybe TRBD1 (6 bases). V was cut by 0 bases and J by 5 bases, with 23 bases left in between. Germline CDR1 reads MNHEY; CDR2 reads SVGAGI. This CDR3 contains 18 residues. The CDR3 region is CASSYSPGTGHGGDEQYF. Here the CDR3 DNA reads TGTGCCAGCAGTTACTCACCAGGGACGGGACACGGTGGGGACGAGCAGTACTTC.

This clonotype is medium-sized within its sample. V gene TRBV19 combines with J gene TRBJ2-6; D might be TRBD2 (6 bases). The CDR3 extends over 16 amino acids. Per germline, CDR1 LNHDA and CDR2 SQIVND (reference sequence). The V and J ends lost 7 bases and 2 bases respectively, with 15 bases between them. The CDR3: CASTGTPSTGANVLTF. CDR3 sequence (DNA): TGTGCCAGTACCGGGACTCCTTCTACTGGGGCCAACGTCCTGACTTTC.